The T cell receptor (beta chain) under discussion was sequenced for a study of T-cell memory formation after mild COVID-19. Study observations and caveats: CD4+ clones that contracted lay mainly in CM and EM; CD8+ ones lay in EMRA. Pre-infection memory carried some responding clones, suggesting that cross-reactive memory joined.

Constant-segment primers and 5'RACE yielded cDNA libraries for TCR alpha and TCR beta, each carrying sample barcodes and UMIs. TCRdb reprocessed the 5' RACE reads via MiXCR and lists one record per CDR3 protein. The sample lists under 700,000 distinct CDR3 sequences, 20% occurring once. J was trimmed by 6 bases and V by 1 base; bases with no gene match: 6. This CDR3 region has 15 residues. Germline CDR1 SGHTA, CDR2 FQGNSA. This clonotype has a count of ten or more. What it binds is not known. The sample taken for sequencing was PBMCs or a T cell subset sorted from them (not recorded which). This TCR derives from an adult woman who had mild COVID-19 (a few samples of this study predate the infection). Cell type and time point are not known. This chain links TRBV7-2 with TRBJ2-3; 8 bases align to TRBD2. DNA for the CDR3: TGTGCCAGCAGCTTAGGTCGAGAGCGGGAGGATACGCAGTATTTT. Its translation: CASSLGREREDTQYF.